This TCR beta chain was sequenced during a study of cytomegalovirus exposure and HLA in healthy donors. CDR1 and CDR2 from the germline V gene are SGHTS and YDEGEE. The CDR3 loop spans 8 amino acids. In regard to this clone: The antigen remains undetermined. The junction departs from germline at one end; a sequencing error may be responsible.

Findings and caveats of the study: Prediction of most subjects' HLA-A and HLA-B alleles by TCR beta sequences was reportedly accurate.

Amplification used 60 Vbeta primers and 13 Jbeta primers. The protocol was immunoSEQ multiplex PCR, while the TCRdb copy is restricted to in-frame clones and leaves out a portion. Among around 150,000 clones, 77% were seen once, and the ten largest hold 2% to 2.5%. This receptor was identified in a man under 40 in good health and CMV-seronegative. This chain joins TRBV5-8 and TRBJ2-7; no firm D call. Source material: PBMCs. The CDR3 is CASSFPSF. DNA for the CDR3: TGTGCCAGCAGCTTTCCCTCCTTC. Variable domain in full (rest from reference TRBV5-8 and TRBJ2-7): EAGVTQSPTHLIKTRGQQATLRCSPISGHTSVYWYQQALGLGLQFLLWYDEGEERNRGNFPPRFSGRQFPNYSSELNVNALELEDSALYLCASSFPSFGPGTRLTVT.